This T cell receptor beta chain derives from a study of T cell responses to AZD1222 COVID-19 vaccine (dated by TCRdb to 2020 to 2023). Regarding the complete study: AZD1222 recipients with second doses at about 4 weeks or about 12 weeks were pooled, because spike-specific TCR depth and breadth did not differ between schedules. TCR sequencing was performed for 230 to 250 trial participants, of whom some 200 were given two doses of AZD1222 and 26 were given two doses of MenACWY control vaccine. Trial participants were enrolled by age into 18-55, 56-69 and 70-plus year subgroups, with around 150, 28 and 57 TCR-sequenced participants respectively. Findings and caveats that apply to the study as a whole: Conclusions about previously exposed vaccinees are limited because only five to seven AZD1222 recipients were SARS-CoV-2 seropositive at baseline. In the small 56-69-year group, the increase in depth fell short of significance, most likely because of low power. Vaccine-associated CD4 TCRs spanned the whole spike protein, with dominant responses in regions 160-218 and 743-854. Spike-specific TCR breadth and depth rose significantly after two AZD1222 doses compared with day 0 and with MenACWY recipients. Because no day 14 peak-response samples were available, the repertoires could be characterized only after the peak T cell response. Reportedly, close to half of the unique spike-specific TCRs recognized epitopes lying outside the regions that are mutated in the B.1.351 and B.1.1.7 variants. Most participants were white British and females outnumbered males, and the authors suggested that clonal diversity may have been underestimated.

In the case of this clone: Its antigen is still unknown. Per-base qualities were not stored, and no clone one base away is much larger.

In the germline V gene, CDR1 corresponds to MNHEY and CDR2 to SVGAGI. The CDR3 covers 15 residues, taking in both the cysteine and the phenylalanine. The entry retains the CDR3 DNA only, 45 bases that are in frame from base 1. V lost 2 bases and J lost 4 bases, and the count of bases not matched to a germline gene is 4. The CDR3 regions of human TCRbeta chains were analyzed by immunosequencing. In the source study's methods: Repertoire TCRs were matched against a reference library of SARS-CoV-2-specific TCRs generated with the MIRA antigen-specificity platform. Breadth was defined as the fraction of unique TCRs that were SARS-CoV-2-associated, and depth was defined as the fraction of total T cells that were SARS-CoV-2-associated. Using the MIRA data, each spike-specific TCR was assigned both to the spike region to which the TCR was reactive and to a CD4 or CD8 class. Log10-transformed breadth and depth values were compared by one-way ANOVA with Sidak's multiple comparisons tests. The table was pulled from immuneACCESS by TCRdb, which kept in-frame rearrangements only. Such tables lose some clones; where checked, under half of the loss comes from unresolved V genes, and the rest has no known cause. V, J and clone size derive from that table, while D and trimming were established from the DNA sequence. The sample yields roughly 160,000 clones; around nine tenths were counted once. The leading ten clones occupy around 6% of the sample.

According to the study, the label for this sample's time point signals: baseline before first vaccination. Samples from vaccinated people were obtained from the UK trials COV001 and COV002, which included a single-blind randomized controlled phase 2/3 trial of AZD1222 (ChAdOx1 nCoV-19) in healthy adults. For TCRbeta chain sequencing, PBMC samples from trial participants were taken at day 0 and at day 28 after the second dose. The sequenced sample was peripheral blood, obtained on day 0 of AZD1222 vaccination. Recombination joined TRBV6-5 with TRBJ2-3; TRBD1 agrees with 9 junctional bases. The receptor's source is an adult in good health. The CDR3 region: CASSYQGQGPDTQYF. The bases read TGTGCCAGCAGTTACCAGGGACAGGGCCCAGATACGCAGTATTTT.